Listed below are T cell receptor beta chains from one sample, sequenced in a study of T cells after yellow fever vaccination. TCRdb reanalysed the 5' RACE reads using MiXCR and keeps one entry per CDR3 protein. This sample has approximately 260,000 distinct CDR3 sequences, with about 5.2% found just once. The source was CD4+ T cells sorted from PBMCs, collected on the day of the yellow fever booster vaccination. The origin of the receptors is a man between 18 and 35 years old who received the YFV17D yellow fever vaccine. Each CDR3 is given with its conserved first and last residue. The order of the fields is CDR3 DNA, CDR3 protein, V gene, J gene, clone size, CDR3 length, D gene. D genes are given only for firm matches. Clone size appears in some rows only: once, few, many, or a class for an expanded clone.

cdr3_nt: TGTGCCAGCAGCTCCGGCGGGAGAATTAGCAATCAGCCCCAGCATTTT
cdr3_aa: CASSSGGRISNQPQHF
v_call: TRBV5-6
j_call: TRBJ1-5
clone_size: few
cdr3_length: 16
d_call: NA

cdr3_nt: TGTGCCAGTAGTATGCCAGACACAGATACGCAGTATTTT
cdr3_aa: CASSMPDTDTQYF
v_call: TRBV19
j_call: TRBJ2-3
clone_size: NA
cdr3_length: 13
d_call: NA

cdr3_nt: TGCGCCAGCAGCCAAGGCCAGGGGAATGAGCAGTTCTTC
cdr3_aa: CASSQGQGNEQFF
v_call: TRBV4-1
j_call: TRBJ2-1
clone_size: few
cdr3_length: 13
d_call: NA

cdr3_nt: TGTGCCAGCAGTCCTGGGCAGTTCACTGAAGCTTTCTTT
cdr3_aa: CASSPGQFTEAFF
v_call: TRBV6-5
j_call: TRBJ1-1
clone_size: NA
cdr3_length: 13
d_call: NA

cdr3_nt: TGTGCCACCAGTGATCCGTTGGGACTAGCGGGCGCAGATACGCAGTATTTT
cdr3_aa: CATSDPLGLAGADTQYF
v_call: TRBV24-1
j_call: TRBJ2-3
clone_size: medium-sized
cdr3_length: 17
d_call: TRBD2

cdr3_nt: TGCGCCAGCAGCCAAGCCCAGGAGGGCTATGGCTACACCTTC
cdr3_aa: CASSQAQEGYGYTF
v_call: TRBV4-3
j_call: TRBJ1-2
clone_size: NA
cdr3_length: 14
d_call: NA

cdr3_nt: TGTGCCAGCCATAAAGTGGGGATGGGCACCGGGGAGCTGTTTTTT
cdr3_aa: CASHKVGMGTGELFF
v_call: TRBV6-5
j_call: TRBJ2-2
clone_size: many
cdr3_length: 15
d_call: NA

cdr3_nt: TGCGCCAGCAGCTTTCGGACCATAGGCGAGGAGCTGTTTTTT
cdr3_aa: CASSFRTIGEELFF
v_call: TRBV4-3
j_call: TRBJ2-2
clone_size: NA
cdr3_length: 14
d_call: NA

cdr3_nt: TGTGCCAGCAGTTTTCCGTATCAGCCCCAGCATTTT
cdr3_aa: CASSFPYQPQHF
v_call: TRBV12-3/TRBV12-4
j_call: TRBJ1-5
clone_size: many
cdr3_length: 12
d_call: NA

cdr3_nt: TGTGCCACCAACGGACAGGGGTCACCCCTCCACTTT
cdr3_aa: CATNGQGSPLHF
v_call: TRBV6-2/TRBV6-3
j_call: TRBJ1-6
clone_size: few
cdr3_length: 12
d_call: TRBD1

cdr3_nt: TGTGCCATTATGACAGGGGCATTAAGCTCTGGGGCCAACGTCCTGACTTTC
cdr3_aa: CAIMTGALSSGANVLTF
v_call: TRBV7-9
j_call: TRBJ2-6
clone_size: NA
cdr3_length: 17
d_call: TRBD1

cdr3_nt: TGTGCCAGCAGCCTCGGGGGGGACAAAAACATTCAGTACTTC
cdr3_aa: CASSLGGDKNIQYF
v_call: TRBV7-9
j_call: TRBJ2-4
clone_size: few
cdr3_length: 14
d_call: TRBD2

cdr3_nt: TGTGCCAGTTGGGGGCAGGGTAACCCTGAAGCTTTCTTT
cdr3_aa: CASWGQGNPEAFF
v_call: TRBV19
j_call: TRBJ1-1
clone_size: NA
cdr3_length: 13
d_call: NA

cdr3_nt: TGCGCCAGCAGCCCCCCGCGGGGGGGCTCTGGGGCCAACGTCCTGACTTTC
cdr3_aa: CASSPPRGGSGANVLTF
v_call: TRBV5-1
j_call: TRBJ2-6
clone_size: few
cdr3_length: 17
d_call: TRBD2

cdr3_nt: TGTGCCAGCAGCCAAGATGGCAGGAGAGATCAGCCCCAGCATTTT
cdr3_aa: CASSQDGRRDQPQHF
v_call: TRBV3-1
j_call: TRBJ1-5
clone_size: many
cdr3_length: 15
d_call: NA

cdr3_nt: TGTGCCACCAGCAGTGCACCCGGACAGGGGTTCATATCCTACAATGAGCAGTTCTTC
cdr3_aa: CATSSAPGQGFISYNEQFF
v_call: TRBV15
j_call: TRBJ2-1
clone_size: many
cdr3_length: 19
d_call: TRBD1

cdr3_nt: TGCGCCAGCAGCGTTCAAATACAGGGGGGCACCGGGGAGCTGTTTTTT
cdr3_aa: CASSVQIQGGTGELFF
v_call: TRBV5-1
j_call: TRBJ2-2
clone_size: NA
cdr3_length: 16
d_call: TRBD1

cdr3_nt: TGTGCCAGCAGCTTAACTAGCGGTATAGGTGAGCAGTTCTTC
cdr3_aa: CASSLTSGIGEQFF
v_call: TRBV7-8
j_call: TRBJ2-1
clone_size: NA
cdr3_length: 14
d_call: TRBD2

cdr3_nt: TGTGCCAGCAGCGTAGGCATTTCAGATACGCAGTATTTT
cdr3_aa: CASSVGISDTQYF
v_call: TRBV9
j_call: TRBJ2-3
clone_size: NA
cdr3_length: 13
d_call: NA

cdr3_nt: TGTGCCAGCAGCTTGGCCGGGACACCCGGCTACACCTTC
cdr3_aa: CASSLAGTPGYTF
v_call: TRBV5-6
j_call: TRBJ1-2
clone_size: many
cdr3_length: 13
d_call: NA

cdr3_nt: TGTGCCAGCAGAGGCCCTGGGATGGGGGAGACGGGGGATACGCAGTATTTT
cdr3_aa: CASRGPGMGETGDTQYF
v_call: TRBV6-5
j_call: TRBJ2-3
clone_size: many
cdr3_length: 17
d_call: NA

cdr3_nt: TGTGCCAGCAGCGCGGGACCCCAAGAGACCCAGTACTTC
cdr3_aa: CASSAGPQETQYF
v_call: TRBV9
j_call: TRBJ2-5
clone_size: many
cdr3_length: 13
d_call: NA

cdr3_nt: TGTGCCAGCAGTTTGGGTGCTGAAGCTTTCTTT
cdr3_aa: CASSLGAEAFF
v_call: TRBV28
j_call: TRBJ1-1
clone_size: NA
cdr3_length: 11
d_call: NA

cdr3_nt: TGTGCCACCAGCAGAGATCGGGCAGGGCGTAATGAAAAACTGTTTTTT
cdr3_aa: CATSRDRAGRNEKLFF
v_call: TRBV15
j_call: TRBJ1-4
clone_size: NA
cdr3_length: 16
d_call: NA

cdr3_nt: TGCGCCAGCAGCCACTTAGGTCGGCAGCCCCTAGCCAAAAACATTCAGTACTTC
cdr3_aa: CASSHLGRQPLAKNIQYF
v_call: TRBV4-1
j_call: TRBJ2-4
clone_size: few
cdr3_length: 18
d_call: NA

cdr3_nt: TGCGCCAGCAGCCCTCAGGTGATGGGGCGGGATGGCTACACCTTC
cdr3_aa: CASSPQVMGRDGYTF
v_call: TRBV4-1
j_call: TRBJ1-2
clone_size: NA
cdr3_length: 15
d_call: NA

cdr3_nt: TGTGCCATCAGGGGACAGGGGGCTAATAATTCACCCCTCCACTTT
cdr3_aa: CAIRGQGANNSPLHF
v_call: TRBV10-3
j_call: TRBJ1-6
clone_size: NA
cdr3_length: 15
d_call: TRBD1

cdr3_nt: TGTGCCAGCAGCTTCGTCGGGGATTTTTCTGAAGCTTTCTTT
cdr3_aa: CASSFVGDFSEAFF
v_call: TRBV7-2
j_call: TRBJ1-1
clone_size: few
cdr3_length: 14
d_call: NA

cdr3_nt: TGTGCCAGCAGCCCCGGGACATCGGGACAAGAGACCCAGTACTTC
cdr3_aa: CASSPGTSGQETQYF
v_call: TRBV9
j_call: TRBJ2-5
clone_size: many
cdr3_length: 15
d_call: NA

cdr3_nt: TGTGCCAGCAGCGCATTGACACTCGGGCTGGTACCTGGGGCCAACGTCCTGACTTTC
cdr3_aa: CASSALTLGLVPGANVLTF
v_call: TRBV9
j_call: TRBJ2-6
clone_size: few
cdr3_length: 19
d_call: NA

cdr3_nt: TGTGCCAGCCGGGGGGGCCTTAGCACAGATACGCAGTATTTT
cdr3_aa: CASRGGLSTDTQYF
v_call: TRBV7-2
j_call: TRBJ2-3
clone_size: few
cdr3_length: 14
d_call: TRBD2

cdr3_nt: TGCGCCAGCAGCTACCTAGCGGGGGGGCCGACCGGGGAGCTGTTTTTT
cdr3_aa: CASSYLAGGPTGELFF
v_call: TRBV5-1
j_call: TRBJ2-2
clone_size: many
cdr3_length: 16
d_call: TRBD2

cdr3_nt: TGTGCCAGCAGCCAAGAGTATGTGGCGTTAGGGGGCTTGGCCAAAAACATTCAGTACTTC
cdr3_aa: CASSQEYVALGGLAKNIQYF
v_call: TRBV3-1
j_call: TRBJ2-4
clone_size: few
cdr3_length: 20
d_call: TRBD1

cdr3_nt: TGTGCCAGCAGACGGGGGACTGGCGGGACCCAGTACTTC
cdr3_aa: CASRRGTGGTQYF
v_call: TRBV7-8
j_call: TRBJ2-5
clone_size: many
cdr3_length: 13
d_call: NA

cdr3_nt: TGCGCCAGCAGCCCCCCGGGGGTGTCTGGGGCCAACGTCCTGACTTTC
cdr3_aa: CASSPPGVSGANVLTF
v_call: TRBV5-1
j_call: TRBJ2-6
clone_size: NA
cdr3_length: 16
d_call: NA

cdr3_nt: TGTGCCATCAGGGGACAGGCAGATCAGCCCCAGCATTTT
cdr3_aa: CAIRGQADQPQHF
v_call: TRBV10-3
j_call: TRBJ1-5
clone_size: NA
cdr3_length: 13
d_call: TRBD1

cdr3_nt: TGCGCCAGCAGCCAACTTGGTGATCGTGCTAACTATGGCTACACCTTC
cdr3_aa: CASSQLGDRANYGYTF
v_call: TRBV4-3
j_call: TRBJ1-2
clone_size: many
cdr3_length: 16
d_call: NA

cdr3_nt: TGTGCCAGCTGCTCCTATACGGGGTTTCAGCCCCAGCATTTT
cdr3_aa: CASCSYTGFQPQHF
v_call: TRBV28
j_call: TRBJ1-5
clone_size: many
cdr3_length: 14
d_call: NA

cdr3_nt: TGCGCCAGCAGCTTGGCCGGGGGGACCCCTGAAGCTTTCTTT
cdr3_aa: CASSLAGGTPEAFF
v_call: TRBV5-1
j_call: TRBJ1-1
clone_size: NA
cdr3_length: 14
d_call: NA

cdr3_nt: TGCAGTGGTGAAGCGGGGGGGATCAATGAGCAGTTCTTC
cdr3_aa: CSGEAGGINEQFF
v_call: TRBV20-1
j_call: TRBJ2-1
clone_size: few
cdr3_length: 13
d_call: TRBD2

cdr3_nt: TGCAGTGCTAGAGATCTCAGGGCTTCTGGAAACACCATATATTTT
cdr3_aa: CSARDLRASGNTIYF
v_call: TRBV20-1
j_call: TRBJ1-3
clone_size: NA
cdr3_length: 15
d_call: NA

cdr3_nt: TGCAGTGCTAGAGGTGACCGCTATGGCTACACCTTC
cdr3_aa: CSARGDRYGYTF
v_call: TRBV20-1
j_call: TRBJ1-2
clone_size: NA
cdr3_length: 12
d_call: NA

cdr3_nt: TGCAGTGCGGCCCGGGGGTGGTACACTGAAGCTTTCTTT
cdr3_aa: CSAARGWYTEAFF
v_call: TRBV20-1
j_call: TRBJ1-1
clone_size: few
cdr3_length: 13
d_call: NA

cdr3_nt: TGTGCCAGCAGGAGGACAGTACTGCATGAGCAGTTCTTC
cdr3_aa: CASRRTVLHEQFF
v_call: TRBV6-2/TRBV6-3
j_call: TRBJ2-1
clone_size: many
cdr3_length: 13
d_call: NA

cdr3_nt: TGCGCCAGCAGCCGAGGTGGGGGGCTCGACGATGAGCAGTTCTTC
cdr3_aa: CASSRGGGLDDEQFF
v_call: TRBV4-1
j_call: TRBJ2-1
clone_size: many
cdr3_length: 15
d_call: NA

cdr3_nt: TGCGCCAGCAGCTTGGCCGGGACAGGGGACACTGAAGCTTTCTTT
cdr3_aa: CASSLAGTGDTEAFF
v_call: TRBV5-1
j_call: TRBJ1-1
clone_size: NA
cdr3_length: 15
d_call: TRBD1

cdr3_nt: TGTGCCAGCAGCCAAGGGGTGAACACTGAAGCTTTCTTT
cdr3_aa: CASSQGVNTEAFF
v_call: TRBV3-1
j_call: TRBJ1-1
clone_size: many
cdr3_length: 13
d_call: NA

cdr3_nt: TGTGCCAGCAGCCCATTCGCGGTGAACACTGAAGCTTTCTTT
cdr3_aa: CASSPFAVNTEAFF
v_call: TRBV28
j_call: TRBJ1-1
clone_size: NA
cdr3_length: 14
d_call: NA

cdr3_nt: TGTTCTGCGGGACAGCTCTACGAGCAGTACTTC
cdr3_aa: CSAGQLYEQYF
v_call: TRBV20-1
j_call: TRBJ2-7
clone_size: many
cdr3_length: 11
d_call: NA

cdr3_nt: TGTGCCAGCAGTCTTCCTAGCGGGGGGACAGATACGCAGTATTTT
cdr3_aa: CASSLPSGGTDTQYF
v_call: TRBV6-6
j_call: TRBJ2-3
clone_size: many
cdr3_length: 15
d_call: TRBD2

cdr3_nt: TGTGCCAGCAGCTTTCGGGGCTTCTACGAGCAGTACTTC
cdr3_aa: CASSFRGFYEQYF
v_call: TRBV11-2
j_call: TRBJ2-7
clone_size: few
cdr3_length: 13
d_call: NA

cdr3_nt: TGCGCCAGCAGCTTGACTCCGACTAGCGGGGGGCGAAATGAGCAGTTCTTC
cdr3_aa: CASSLTPTSGGRNEQFF
v_call: TRBV5-1
j_call: TRBJ2-1
clone_size: many
cdr3_length: 17
d_call: TRBD2

cdr3_nt: TGTGCCAGCAGTATATCAGGAGATACCTTTGGGCCCCAGCATTTT
cdr3_aa: CASSISGDTFGPQHF
v_call: TRBV12-3/TRBV12-4
j_call: TRBJ1-5
clone_size: few
cdr3_length: 15
d_call: NA

cdr3_nt: TGTGCCAGCAGCTTGGGCCCCGGGACAGGGGGGACAGATACGCAGTATTTT
cdr3_aa: CASSLGPGTGGTDTQYF
v_call: TRBV7-3
j_call: TRBJ2-3
clone_size: NA
cdr3_length: 17
d_call: TRBD1

cdr3_nt: TGTGCCAGCTCACCGTCAGAACAAATAGTAAGCACAGATACGCAGTATTTT
cdr3_aa: CASSPSEQIVSTDTQYF
v_call: TRBV18
j_call: TRBJ2-3
clone_size: NA
cdr3_length: 17
d_call: NA

cdr3_nt: TGTGCCAGCAGTTTACGGGGGGTCGGTACTGAAGCTTTCTTT
cdr3_aa: CASSLRGVGTEAFF
v_call: TRBV27
j_call: TRBJ1-1
clone_size: many
cdr3_length: 14
d_call: NA

cdr3_nt: TGTGCCACCAGCAGAGATTTTGGGCAGCCCCAGCATTTT
cdr3_aa: CATSRDFGQPQHF
v_call: TRBV15
j_call: TRBJ1-5
clone_size: NA
cdr3_length: 13
d_call: NA

cdr3_nt: TGTGCCAGCAGTGACCGTGGGACAGGCGGCTATGGCTACACCTTC
cdr3_aa: CASSDRGTGGYGYTF
v_call: TRBV6-2/TRBV6-3
j_call: TRBJ1-2
clone_size: NA
cdr3_length: 15
d_call: TRBD1

cdr3_nt: TGCAGTGCTAGAGATTTGCCCAACACCGGGGAGCTGTTTTTT
cdr3_aa: CSARDLPNTGELFF
v_call: TRBV20-1
j_call: TRBJ2-2
clone_size: few
cdr3_length: 14
d_call: NA